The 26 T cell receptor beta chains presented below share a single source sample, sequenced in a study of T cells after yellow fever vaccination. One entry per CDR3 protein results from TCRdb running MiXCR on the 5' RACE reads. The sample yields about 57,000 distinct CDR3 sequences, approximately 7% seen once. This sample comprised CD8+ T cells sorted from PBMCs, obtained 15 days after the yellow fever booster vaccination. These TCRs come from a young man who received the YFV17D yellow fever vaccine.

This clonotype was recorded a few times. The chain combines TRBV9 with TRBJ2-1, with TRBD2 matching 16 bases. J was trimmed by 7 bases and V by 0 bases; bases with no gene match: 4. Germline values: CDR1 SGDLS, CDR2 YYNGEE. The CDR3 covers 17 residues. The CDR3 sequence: CASSVGRGLAGGNEQFF. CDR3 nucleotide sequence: TGTGCCAGCAGCGTAGGGCGGGGACTAGCGGGGGGGAATGAGCAGTTCTTC.

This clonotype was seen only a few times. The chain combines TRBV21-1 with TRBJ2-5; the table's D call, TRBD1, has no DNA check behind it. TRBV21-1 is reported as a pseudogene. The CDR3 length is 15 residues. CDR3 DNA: TGTGCCAGCAGGTCCCATTGCGGGGAGTCAGAGACCCAGTACTTC. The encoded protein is CASRSHCGESETQYF.

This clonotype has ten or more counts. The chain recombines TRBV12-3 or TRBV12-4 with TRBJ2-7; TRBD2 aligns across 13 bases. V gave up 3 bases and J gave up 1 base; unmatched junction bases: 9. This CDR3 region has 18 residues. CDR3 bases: TGTGCCAGCAGTTTTTTAGGACTAGCGGGAGAACAATCCTACGAGCAGTACTTC. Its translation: CASSFLGLAGEQSYEQYF.

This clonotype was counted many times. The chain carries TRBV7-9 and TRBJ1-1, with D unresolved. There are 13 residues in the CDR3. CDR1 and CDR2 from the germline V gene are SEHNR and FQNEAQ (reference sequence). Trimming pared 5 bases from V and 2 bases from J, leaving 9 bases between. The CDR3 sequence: CASSLILNTEAFF. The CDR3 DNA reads TGTGCCAGCAGCCTCATACTCAACACTGAAGCTTTCTTT.

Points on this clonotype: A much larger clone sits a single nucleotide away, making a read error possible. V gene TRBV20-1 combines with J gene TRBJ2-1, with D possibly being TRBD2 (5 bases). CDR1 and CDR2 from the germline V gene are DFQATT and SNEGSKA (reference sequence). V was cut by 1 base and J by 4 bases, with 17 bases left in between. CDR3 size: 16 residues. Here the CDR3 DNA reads TGCAGTGCTAGAGGAATGGAAGAGGGCGTATACAATGAGCAGTTCTTC. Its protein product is CSARGMEEGVYNEQFF.

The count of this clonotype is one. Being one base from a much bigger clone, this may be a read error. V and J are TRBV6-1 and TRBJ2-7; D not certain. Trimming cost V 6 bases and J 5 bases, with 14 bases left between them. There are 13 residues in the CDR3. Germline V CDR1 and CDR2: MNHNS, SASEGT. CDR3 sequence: CASSPGFEDEQYF. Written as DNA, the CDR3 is TGTGCCAGCAGCCCGGGCTTCGAGGACGAGCAGTACTTC.

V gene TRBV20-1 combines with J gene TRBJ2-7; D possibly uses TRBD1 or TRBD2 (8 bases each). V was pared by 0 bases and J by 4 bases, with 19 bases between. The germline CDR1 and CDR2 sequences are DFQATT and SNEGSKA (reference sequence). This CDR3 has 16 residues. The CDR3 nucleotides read TGCAGTGCTAGAGATCGGGGGGGCAGGGGGCTATACGAGCAGTACTTC. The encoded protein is CSARDRGGRGLYEQYF.

CDR3 loop: CASSSAREETRGGQPQHF. The DNA of the CDR3 is TGTGCCAGCAGTTCCGCCCGAGAGGAAACCAGGGGAGGCCAGCCCCAGCATTTT. The J gene is TRBJ1-5, the V gene TRBV6-2 or TRBV6-3; D possibly corresponds to TRBD1 (6 bases). Trimming took 4 bases from V and 7 from J, leaving 26 bases between them. Germline CDR1 is MNHEY and CDR2 is SVGEGT. The CDR3 covers 18 residues.

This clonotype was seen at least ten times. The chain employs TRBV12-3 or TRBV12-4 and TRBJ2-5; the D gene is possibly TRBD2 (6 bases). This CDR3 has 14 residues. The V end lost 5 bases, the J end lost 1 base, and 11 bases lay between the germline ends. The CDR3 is CASSSRDSQETQYF. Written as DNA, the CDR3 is TGTGCCAGCAGTAGCCGGGACTCCCAAGAGACCCAGTACTTC.

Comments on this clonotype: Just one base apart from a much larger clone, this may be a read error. The CDR3 coding sequence is TGTGCCAGCAGGACAGGGTTACGAGAGCAGTACTTC. Translation gives CASRTGLREQYF. This chain connects TRBV27 to TRBJ2-1; the match to TRBD1 covers 7 bases. With the DNA end fitting TRBJ2-7 better, the J assignment may be wrong. In germline, CDR1 is MNHEY, CDR2 SMNVEV (reference sequence). The CDR3 runs 12 residues.

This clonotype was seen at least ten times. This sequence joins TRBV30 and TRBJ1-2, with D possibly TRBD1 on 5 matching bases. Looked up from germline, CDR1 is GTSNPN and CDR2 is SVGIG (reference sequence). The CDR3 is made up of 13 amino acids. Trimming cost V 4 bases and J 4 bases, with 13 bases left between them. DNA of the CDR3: TGTGCCTGGACCGGGGGGGGGATCTATGGCTACACCTTC. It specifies CAWTGGGIYGYTF. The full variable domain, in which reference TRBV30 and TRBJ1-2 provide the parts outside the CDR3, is SQTIHQWPATLVQPVGSPLSLECTVEGTSNPNLYWYRQAAGRGLQLLFYSVGIGQISSEVPQNLSASRPQDRQFILSSKKLLLSDSGFYLCAWTGGGIYGYTFGSGTRLTVV.

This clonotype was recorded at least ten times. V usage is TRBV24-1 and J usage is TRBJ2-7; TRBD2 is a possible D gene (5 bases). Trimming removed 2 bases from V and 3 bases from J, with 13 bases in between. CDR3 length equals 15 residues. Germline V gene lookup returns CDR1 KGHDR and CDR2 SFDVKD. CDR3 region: CATSDCPRGSYEQYF. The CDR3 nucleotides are TGTGCCACCAGTGATTGCCCCCGAGGGAGCTACGAGCAGTACTTC.

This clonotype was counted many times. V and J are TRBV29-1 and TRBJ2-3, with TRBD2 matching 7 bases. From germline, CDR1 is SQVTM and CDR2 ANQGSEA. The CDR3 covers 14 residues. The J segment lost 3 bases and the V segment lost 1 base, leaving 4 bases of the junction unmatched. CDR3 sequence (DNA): TGCAGCGTTGAAGTGCGGGGGACGACAGATACGCAGTATTTT. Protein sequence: CSVEVRGTTDTQYF.

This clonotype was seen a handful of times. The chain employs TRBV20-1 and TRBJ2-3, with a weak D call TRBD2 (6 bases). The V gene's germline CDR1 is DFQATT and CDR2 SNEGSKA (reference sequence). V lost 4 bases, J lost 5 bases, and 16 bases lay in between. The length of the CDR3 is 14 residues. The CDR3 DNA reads TGCAGTGCTACCGACGTAGCGGTGCAAGATACGCAGTATTTT. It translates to CSATDVAVQDTQYF.

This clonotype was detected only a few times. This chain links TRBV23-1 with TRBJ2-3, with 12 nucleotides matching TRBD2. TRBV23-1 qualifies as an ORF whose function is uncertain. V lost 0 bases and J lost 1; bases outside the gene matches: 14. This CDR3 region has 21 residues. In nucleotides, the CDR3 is TGCGCCAGCAGTCAATCAATCAACAGACTAGCGGGAGATAGTTGCACAGATACGCAGTATTTT. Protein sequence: CASSQSINRLAGDSCTDTQYF.

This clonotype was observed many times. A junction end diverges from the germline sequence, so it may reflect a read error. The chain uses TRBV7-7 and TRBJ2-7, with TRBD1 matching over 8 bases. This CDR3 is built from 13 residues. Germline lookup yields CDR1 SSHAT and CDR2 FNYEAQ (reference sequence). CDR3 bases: TGTGCTAGCAGCCCGAGGACAGGGCCCGAGCAGTACTTC. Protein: CASSPRTGPEQYF.

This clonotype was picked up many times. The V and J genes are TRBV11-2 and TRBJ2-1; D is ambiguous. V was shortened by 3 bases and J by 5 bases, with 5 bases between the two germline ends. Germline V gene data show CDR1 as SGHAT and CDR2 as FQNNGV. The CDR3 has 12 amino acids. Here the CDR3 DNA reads TGTGCCAGCAGCTTCGCAGACAATGAGCAGTTCTTC. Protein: CASSFADNEQFF. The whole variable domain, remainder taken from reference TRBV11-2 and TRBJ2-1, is EAGVAQSPRYKIIEKRQSVAFWCNPISGHATLYWYQQILGQGPKLLIQFQNNGVVDDSQLPKDRFSAERLKGVDSTLKIQPAKLEDSAVYLCASSFADNEQFFGPGTRLTVL.

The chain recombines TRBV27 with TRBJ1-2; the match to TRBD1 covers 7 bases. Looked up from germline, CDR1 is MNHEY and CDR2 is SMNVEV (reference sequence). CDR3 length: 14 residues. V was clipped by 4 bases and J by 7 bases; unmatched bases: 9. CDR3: CASSSTGNVAGYTF. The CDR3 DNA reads TGTGCCAGCAGTTCGACAGGGAATGTGGCTGGCTACACCTTC.

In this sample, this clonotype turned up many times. The CDR3 here is CAWSHRGPYEQYF. The CDR3 nucleotides are TGTGCCTGGTCTCATCGGGGGCCCTACGAGCAGTACTTC. The chain employs TRBV30 and TRBJ2-7; D is tentatively TRBD1 or TRBD2 (6 bases each). The CDR3 is made up of 13 amino acids. Deletions cut 5 bases from V and 2 bases from J, with 13 bases between. Germline V CDR1 and CDR2: GTSNPN, SVGIG (reference sequence).

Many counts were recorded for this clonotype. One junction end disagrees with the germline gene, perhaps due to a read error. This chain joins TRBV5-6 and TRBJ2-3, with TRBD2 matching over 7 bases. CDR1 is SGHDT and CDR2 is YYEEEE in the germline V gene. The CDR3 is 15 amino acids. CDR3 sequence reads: CASSTRETSIDTQYF. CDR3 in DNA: TGTGCCAGCAGCACCCGGGAGACTAGCATAGATACGCAGTATTTT.

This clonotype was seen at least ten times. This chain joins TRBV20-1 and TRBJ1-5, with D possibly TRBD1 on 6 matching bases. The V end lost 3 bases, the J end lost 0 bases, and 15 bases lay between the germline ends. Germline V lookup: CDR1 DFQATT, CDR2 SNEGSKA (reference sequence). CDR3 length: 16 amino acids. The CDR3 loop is CSASLGGMGSNQPQHF. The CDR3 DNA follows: TGCAGTGCTAGTCTAGGGGGAATGGGTAGCAATCAGCCCCAGCATTTT.

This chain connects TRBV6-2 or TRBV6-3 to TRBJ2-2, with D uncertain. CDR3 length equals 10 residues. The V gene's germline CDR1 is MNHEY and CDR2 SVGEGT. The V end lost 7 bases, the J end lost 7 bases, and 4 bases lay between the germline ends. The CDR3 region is CASKDGELFF. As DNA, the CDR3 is TGTGCCAGCAAGGACGGGGAGCTGTTTTTT.

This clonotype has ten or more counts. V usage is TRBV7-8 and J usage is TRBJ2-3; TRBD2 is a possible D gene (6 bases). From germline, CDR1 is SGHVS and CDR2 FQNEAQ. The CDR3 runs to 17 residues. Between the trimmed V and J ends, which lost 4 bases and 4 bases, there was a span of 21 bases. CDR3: CASSYLEVVASADTQYF. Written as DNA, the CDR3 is TGTGCCAGCAGCTACTTAGAGGTAGTAGCTAGCGCAGATACGCAGTATTTT.

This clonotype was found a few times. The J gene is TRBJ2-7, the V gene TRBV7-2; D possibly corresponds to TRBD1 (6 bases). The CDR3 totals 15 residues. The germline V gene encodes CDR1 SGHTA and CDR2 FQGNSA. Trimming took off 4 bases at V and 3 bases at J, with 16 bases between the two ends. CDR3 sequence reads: CASSYGQQLGYEQYF. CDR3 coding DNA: TGTGCCAGCAGCTACGGACAGCAACTAGGCTACGAGCAGTACTTC.

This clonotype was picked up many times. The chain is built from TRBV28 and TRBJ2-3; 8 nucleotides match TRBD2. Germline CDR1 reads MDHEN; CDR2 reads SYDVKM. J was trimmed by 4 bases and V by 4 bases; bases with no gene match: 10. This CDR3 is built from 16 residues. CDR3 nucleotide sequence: TGTGCCAGCAGTTCGAAAAAGCGGGAGACGGCAGATACGCAGTATTTT. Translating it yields CASSSKKRETADTQYF.

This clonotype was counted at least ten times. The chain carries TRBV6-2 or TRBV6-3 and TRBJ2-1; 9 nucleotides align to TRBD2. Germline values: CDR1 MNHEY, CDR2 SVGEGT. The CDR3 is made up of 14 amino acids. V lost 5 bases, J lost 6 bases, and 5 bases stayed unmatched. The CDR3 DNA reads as TGTGCCAGCAGTCCGGGACTAGCCAGCAATGAGCAGTTCTTC. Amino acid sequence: CASSPGLASNEQFF.